The 5 T cell receptor beta chains presented below share a single source sample, sequenced in a study of T cells in Graves' hyperthyroidism and ophthalmopathy. Amplification yielded TCR beta CDR3 regions, with RNA transcripts as the source. TCR CDR3 regions were first amplified by RT-PCR with HTBI primers. In TCRdb, the multiplex PCR reads were re-called with MiXCR into one record per CDR3 protein. The sample carries hundreds of thousands of distinct CDR3 sequences, over 15% recorded once. Material for sequencing was blood. The receptor set was obtained from a woman under 30 with Graves' hyperthyroidism.

For this clonotype: This may be a read error, as it is one base from a much larger clone. This chain uses TRBV11-2 with TRBJ2-1; D might be TRBD2 (7 bases). Germline V gene data show CDR1 as SGHAT and CDR2 as FQNNGV. V was shortened by 1 base and J by 10 bases, with 11 bases between the two germline ends. CDR3 length equals 13 residues. The CDR3 sequence is CASSLGGGLEQFF. The DNA for the CDR3 is TGTGCCAGCAGCTTAGGGGGGGGGCTCGAGCAGTTCTTC.

This clonotype was seen at least ten times. The rearrangement links TRBV11-2 to TRBJ2-7; a weak D match, TRBD1 (5 bases). The germline V gene encodes CDR1 SGHAT and CDR2 FQNNGV. CDR3 length: 13 residues. V gave up 0 bases and J gave up 3 bases, with 6 bases separating them. This CDR3 reads CASSLETVYEQYF. CDR3 coding DNA: TGTGCCAGCAGCTTAGAGACAGTCTACGAGCAGTACTTC.

This clonotype showed up many times. The chain has TRBV28 and TRBJ1-1, with D possibly being TRBD1 (5 bases). The V and J ends lost 3 bases and 1 base respectively, with 9 bases between them. The CDR3 runs to 14 residues. CDR1 and CDR2 (germline): MDHEN, SYDVKM. This chain's CDR3 is CASSFEGPNTEAFF. The CDR3 bases are TGTGCCAGCAGTTTTGAGGGACCGAACACTGAAGCTTTCTTT.

In this sample, this clonotype turned up a few times. This rearrangement joins TRBV10-3 to TRBJ2-7, with TRBD1 matching over 7 bases. Trimming removed 4 bases from V and 2 bases from J; junction bases left unmatched: 5. The CDR3 extends over 14 amino acids. Germline CDR1 is ENHRY and CDR2 is SYGVKD. DNA of the CDR3: TGTGCCATCAGTGGGACAGGAGATACCTACGAGCAGTACTTC. As protein: CAISGTGDTYEQYF.

The V call is TRBV2, the J call TRBJ2-1; TRBD1 agrees at 7 bases. V dropped 10 bases and J dropped 0; count of bases not matched to a gene: 9. This CDR3 spans 15 amino acids. In germline, CDR1 is SNHLY, CDR2 FYNNEI. CDR3 amino acids: CANRGRQVSYNEQFF. The CDR3 coding sequence is TGTGCCAACAGGGGTAGACAGGTCTCCTACAATGAGCAGTTCTTC.